The 30 T cell receptor beta chains given below trace back to one sample, sequenced in a study of patients and donors after allogeneic stem cell transplantation. TCRdb ran MiXCR on the RT-PCR reads and lists one entry per CDR3 protein. This table has hundreds of thousands of distinct CDR3 sequences, approximately 16% appearing once. Material: blood, either unsorted or a sorted T cell fraction (not recorded which). These receptors were taken from a human donor who was either an allogeneic HSCT recipient or a stem cell or donor lymphocyte infusion donor (not recorded which). It is not recorded whose cells these are; they may come from a transplant donor.

This clonotype was seen a handful of times. The gene calls are TRBV7-9 and TRBJ2-7; 10 nucleotides align to TRBD1. Germline V gene sequence: CDR1 SEHNR, CDR2 FQNEAQ (reference sequence). After removal of 5 bases from V and 6 bases from J, the junction contained 13 bases not matched to a gene. The CDR3 contains 16 residues. For the CDR3, the DNA is TGTGCCAGCAGCATTTCCGGGACAGGGGACTTCGGCGAGCAGTACTTC. Translating it yields CASSISGTGDFGEQYF.

The V and J genes are TRBV13 and TRBJ2-5; D is possibly TRBD2 (6 bases). CDR1 PRHDT and CDR2 FYEKMQ come from the germline V gene (reference sequence). CDR3 length: 15 residues. Trimming took off 1 base at V and 2 bases at J, with 11 bases between the two ends. The CDR3 DNA reads as TGTGCCAGCAGCTTAGATCCAGGGAGGCAAGAGACCCAGTACTTC. Its translation is CASSLDPGRQETQYF.

With regard to this clonotype: This may be a read error: a much more frequent sequence differs by one nucleotide. The V gene is TRBV4-1, the J gene TRBJ2-3; D is undetermined. CDR1 is MGHRA and CDR2 is YSYEKL in the germline V gene. The CDR3 consists of 14 residues. The CDR3 protein is CSSSQLRLSNTQYF. The CDR3 DNA follows: TGCTCCAGCAGCCAACTGCGCCTCAGTAATACGCAGTATTTT.

This clonotype has a count of ten or more. In nucleotides, the CDR3 is TGTGCCAGCAGTTTCACCGGGGAGCTGTTTTTT. Translated, it gives CASSFTGELFF. The chain joins TRBV12-3 or TRBV12-4 to TRBJ2-2; D remains unclear. Trimming cost V 3 bases and J 4 bases, with 0 bases left between them. The CDR3 totals 11 residues.

The V and J genes are TRBV6-5 and TRBJ2-7; tentative D call: TRBD2 (6 bases). V dropped 0 bases and J dropped 4 bases, with 16 bases sitting between them. Germline V gives CDR1 MNHEY, CDR2 SVGAGI. This CDR3 comprises 16 residues. CDR3 in amino acids: CASSYSKLAEGYEQYF. In DNA form, the CDR3 reads TGTGCCAGCAGTTACTCGAAGTTAGCGGAGGGGTACGAGCAGTACTTC.

The chain carries TRBV5-5 and TRBJ2-5, with D possibly matching TRBD1 (5 bases). Germline CDR1 SGHKS, CDR2 YYEKEE (reference sequence). V shed 5 bases and J shed 5 bases, with 13 bases lying between them. CDR3 length equals 13 residues. This chain's CDR3 is CASRNRPPETQYF. DNA for the CDR3: TGTGCCAGCAGAAACAGGCCTCCGGAGACCCAGTACTTC.

The chain recombines TRBV20-1 with TRBJ1-5; perhaps TRBD1 as D (5 bases). Germline V lookup: CDR1 DFQATT, CDR2 SNEGSKA (reference sequence). The CDR3 runs to 13 residues. Trimming shortened V by 5 bases and J by 8 bases, and 16 bases separated the two germline ends. As DNA, the CDR3 is TGCAGTGCTTTTCCGGGGCCGGGAAAGCCCCAGCATTTT. Amino acids: CSAFPGPGKPQHF.

The chain employs TRBV2 and TRBJ2-1; D is unresolved. Trimming removed 6 bases from V and 3 bases from J, with 6 bases in between. Germline CDR1 reads SNHLY; CDR2 reads FYNNEI. The CDR3 consists of 12 residues. CDR3 DNA sequence: TGTGCCAGCAGGGGGTACTACAATGAGCAGTTCTTC. As protein: CASRGYYNEQFF.

This clonotype was counted a few times. This rearrangement joins TRBV5-1 to TRBJ1-1; unclear D gene. This CDR3 is built from 15 residues. V was pared by 4 bases and J by 5 bases, with 18 bases between. The germline V gene has CDR1 SGHRS and CDR2 YFSETQ. CDR3 sequence reads: CASSLREGLSTEAFF. CDR3 DNA: TGCGCCAGCAGCCTTAGGGAGGGTCTAAGTACTGAAGCTTTCTTT. The variable domain in full, with the rest retrieved from reference TRBV5-1 and TRBJ1-1, is KAGVTQTPRYLIKTRGQQVTLSCSPISGHRSVSWYQQTPGQGLQFLFEYFSETQRNKGNFPGRFSGRQFSNSRSEMNVSTLELGDSALYLCASSLREGLSTEAFFGQGTRLTVV.

The table lists this clonotype with a few counts. The CDR3 DNA reads TGTGCCAGCAGTTACTCGGTGGGTTTGAACACTGAAGCTTTCTTT. Residues: CASSYSVGLNTEAFF. The chain uses TRBV6-5 and TRBJ1-1; the D is unclear. V gave up 0 bases and J gave up 0 bases, with 8 bases separating them. Germline values: CDR1 MNHEY, CDR2 SVGAGI. The length of the CDR3 is 15 residues.

The chain employs TRBV11-3 and TRBJ2-7; 7 nucleotides match TRBD1. Germline CDR1 is SGHNT and CDR2 is YENEEA. The CDR3 has 17 residues. With V trimmed by 2 bases and J by 1 base, 11 bases remained unmatched. Written as DNA, the CDR3 is TGTGCCAGCAGCTTACCGCCCGGGACAGTCCCATCCTACGAGCAGTACTTC. Its translation is CASSLPPGTVPSYEQYF.

The CDR3 region is CASSLDRNTDTQYF. DNA for the CDR3: TGTGCCAGCAGCTTGGATCGGAACACAGATACGCAGTATTTT. This chain joins TRBV7-3 and TRBJ2-3; D unclear. Per germline, CDR1 SGHTA and CDR2 FQGTGA. The CDR3 consists of 14 residues. With 3 bases removed from V and 2 bases from J, the gap between germline ends came to 9 bases.

This clonotype turned up a few times. This sequence joins TRBV20-1 and TRBJ1-5; 7 bases match TRBD1. CDR3 length: 13 amino acids. The V segment lost 4 bases and the J segment 5 bases; nucleotides outside the gene matches: 5. Germline V gives CDR1 DFQATT, CDR2 SNEGSKA (reference sequence). The CDR3 DNA reads TGCAGTGCTACGCAGGGGGTTCATCAGCCCCAGCATTTT. Its translation is CSATQGVHQPQHF.

J is TRBJ1-1 and V is TRBV19, with D unclear. CDR1 is LNHDA, CDR2 SQIVND, per germline (reference sequence). Trimming cost V 7 bases and J 0 bases, with 9 bases left between them. The CDR3 is 13 residues long. The CDR3 region has the DNA TGTGCCAGTATCCGGGCCATGAACACTGAAGCTTTCTTT. As protein: CASIRAMNTEAFF.

This clonotype was observed a few times. CDR3 sequence (DNA): TGTGCCAGCAAAAGGCATAATGAAAAACTGTTTTTT. It encodes CASKRHNEKLFF. This chain joins TRBV6-5 and TRBJ1-4; no firm D call. Trimming took off 7 bases at V and 4 bases at J, with 7 bases between the two ends. Germline CDR1 and CDR2: MNHEY and SVGAGI. This CDR3 spans 12 amino acids.

The chain is built from TRBV11-2 and TRBJ2-1; 12 positions match TRBD2. CDR3 size: 19 residues. J was trimmed by 6 bases and V by 0 bases; bases with no gene match: 12. Germline CDR1 and CDR2: SGHAT and FQNNGV. CDR3 nucleotide sequence: TGTGCCAGCAGCTTAGATCTCCCCTGGCTAGCGGGAGGGATCAATGAGCAGTTCTTC. This encodes CASSLDLPWLAGGINEQFF. Using reference TRBV11-2 and TRBJ2-1 for the parts outside the CDR3, the full variable domain is EAGVAQSPRYKIIEKRQSVAFWCNPISGHATLYWYQQILGQGPKLLIQFQNNGVVDDSQLPKDRFSAERLKGVDSTLKIQPAKLEDSAVYLCASSLDLPWLAGGINEQFFGPGTRLTVL.

The V and J genes are TRBV3-1 and TRBJ1-1; D is possibly TRBD1 (6 bases). CDR1 is LGHDT and CDR2 is YNNKEL in the germline V gene (reference sequence). This CDR3 has 15 amino acids. The germline V and J ends were trimmed by 4 bases and 6 bases, with 18 bases remaining between them. CDR3 nucleotide sequence: TGTGCCAGCAGCCTAGGGGACAAGTACAACTCTGAAGCTTTCTTT. Translated, it gives CASSLGDKYNSEAFF.

About this clonotype: The CDR3 does not end in the conserved phenylalanine or tryptophan, so this is likely a read error. No DNA is shown, since the ends of the CDR3 on it are uncertain; the CDR3 is the one TCRdb lists. CDR3 loop: CASSLVEV. The J gene is TRBJ2-3, the V gene TRBV7-2. The CDR3 is 8 residues long, ends included. The V gene's germline CDR1 is SGHTA and CDR2 FQGNSA.

The sample holds a few counts of this clonotype. The chain recombines TRBV14 with TRBJ1-1; the D is unclear. The CDR3 has 15 residues. The germline gives CDR1 SGHDN, CDR2 FVKESK. V was trimmed by 0 bases and J by 5 bases, leaving 13 bases between them. In nucleotides, the CDR3 is TGTGCCAGCAGCCAAGAGGAGGCCCGGCGGACTGAAGCTTTCTTT. It yields the protein CASSQEEARRTEAFF. Using reference TRBV14 and TRBJ1-1 for the parts outside the CDR3, the full variable domain is EAGVTQFPSHSVIEKGQTVTLRCDPISGHDNLYWYRRVMGKEIKFLLHFVKESKQDESGMPNNRFLAERTGGTYSTLKVQPAELEDSGVYFCASSQEEARRTEAFFGQGTRLTVV.

The CDR3 is CASSEVGVPGRTQYF. As DNA, the CDR3 is TGCGCCAGCAGTGAGGTCGGTGTGCCAGGGAGGACCCAGTACTTC. The chain uses TRBV10-2 and TRBJ2-5; D is perhaps TRBD1 or TRBD2 (5 bases each). Per the germline V gene, CDR1 is WSHSY and CDR2 is SAAADI. This CDR3 contains 15 residues. Trimming cost V 2 bases and J 7 bases, with 17 bases left between them.

This clonotype was recorded many times. V and J are TRBV3-1 and TRBJ2-6; 7 bases are shared with TRBD2. V trimming: 4 bases; J trimming: 2 bases; junction bases outside the gene matches: 5. Germline CDR1 LGHDT, CDR2 YNNKEL (reference sequence). The length of the CDR3 is 16 residues. CDR3: CASSRSGLAGANVLTF. CDR3 bases: TGTGCCAGCAGCCGATCAGGACTAGCTGGGGCCAACGTCCTGACTTTC.

This chain joins TRBV6-5 and TRBJ2-7, with 9 bases lining up with TRBD2. V shed 4 bases, J shed 6 bases, and the junction held 10 bases outside the gene matches. The germline gives CDR1 MNHEY, CDR2 SVGAGI. The length of the CDR3 is 15 residues. The CDR3 protein is CASSLLAGAPGEQYF. CDR3 sequence (DNA): TGTGCCAGCAGTTTATTAGCGGGGGCCCCCGGCGAGCAGTACTTC.

This chain links TRBV27 with TRBJ2-5; D call uncertain. Trimming took off 8 bases at V and 3 bases at J, with 4 bases between the two ends. The germline V gene has CDR1 MNHEY and CDR2 SMNVEV (reference sequence). The CDR3 has 10 amino acids. For the CDR3, the DNA is TGTGCCAGCGGCGAAGAGACCCAGTACTTC. It translates to CASGEETQYF.

This clonotype was seen ten or more times. This chain joins TRBV4-1 and TRBJ1-2; D remains ambiguous. Germline values: CDR1 MGHRA, CDR2 YSYEKL. Trimming shortened V by 4 bases and J by 7 bases, and 10 bases separated the two germline ends. The CDR3 runs 12 residues. The CDR3 here is CASSPGKAGYTF. CDR3 coding DNA: TGCGCCAGCAGCCCAGGTAAAGCTGGCTACACCTTC.

This clonotype showed up just a few times. The chain carries TRBV11-3 and TRBJ2-1, with 9 bases aligning to TRBD1. With V trimmed by 1 base and J by 7 bases, 8 bases remained unmatched. The germline gives CDR1 SGHNT, CDR2 YENEEA. The CDR3 extends over 16 amino acids. CDR3 loop: CASSLVGTGKFNEQFF. DNA for the CDR3: TGTGCCAGCAGCTTAGTTGGGACAGGGAAATTTAATGAGCAGTTCTTC.

The chain has TRBV29-1 and TRBJ2-1; no clear D gene. V lost 1 base to trimming and J lost 0 bases, with 7 bases between them. Germline lookup yields CDR1 SQVTM and CDR2 ANQGSEA. The CDR3 length is 14 residues. The CDR3 reads CSVEARSSYNEQFF. In DNA form, the CDR3 reads TGCAGCGTTGAAGCCAGGAGCTCCTACAATGAGCAGTTCTTC.

This clonotype was detected only a few times. V is TRBV24-1 and J is TRBJ2-7; possible D gene TRBD2, 5 bases. Trimming removed 4 bases from V and 9 bases from J, with 15 bases in between. The CDR3 has 13 residues. Germline values: CDR1 KGHDR, CDR2 SFDVKD. CDR3 in amino acids: CATSDISRGMQYF. CDR3 DNA sequence: TGTGCCACCAGTGACATCTCAAGAGGGATGCAGTACTTC.

V gene TRBV4-1 combines with J gene TRBJ2-3; no reliable D call. Germline V gene data show CDR1 as MGHRA and CDR2 as YSYEKL. V dropped 5 bases and J dropped 6 bases, with 9 bases sitting between them. This CDR3 spans 12 amino acids. For the CDR3, the DNA is TGCGCCAGCAGCAAACCTAGGGATACGCAGTATTTT. Translation: CASSKPRDTQYF.

The V and J genes are TRBV5-6 and TRBJ2-3, with a tentative D call TRBD2 (6 bases). CDR1 and CDR2 (germline): SGHDT, YYEEEE. V was pared by 4 bases and J by 2 bases, with 11 bases between. The CDR3 consists of 14 residues. The CDR3 nucleotides are TGTGCCAGCAGCACGGAGGGTATCACAGATACGCAGTATTTT. Its translation is CASSTEGITDTQYF.

The V call is TRBV12-3 or TRBV12-4, the J call TRBJ1-1, with 9 bases matching TRBD1. The CDR3 runs to 14 residues. V dropped 3 bases and J dropped 5; count of bases not matched to a gene: 4. The CDR3 spells CASSFGTGITEAFF. The CDR3 coding sequence is TGTGCCAGCAGTTTCGGGACAGGGATAACTGAAGCTTTCTTT.